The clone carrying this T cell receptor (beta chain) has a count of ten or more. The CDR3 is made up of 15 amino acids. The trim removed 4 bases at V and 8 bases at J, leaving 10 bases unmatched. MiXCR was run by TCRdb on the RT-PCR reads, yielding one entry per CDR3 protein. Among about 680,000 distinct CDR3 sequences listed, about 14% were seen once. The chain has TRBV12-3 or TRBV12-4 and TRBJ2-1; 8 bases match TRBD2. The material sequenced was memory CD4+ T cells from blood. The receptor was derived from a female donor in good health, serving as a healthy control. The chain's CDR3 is CASSSGTSRSDEQFF. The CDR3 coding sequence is TGTGCCAGCAGTTCCGGGACTAGTAGGTCGGATGAGCAGTTCTTC.